Following are 21 T cell receptor beta chains from one sample sequenced in a study of T cells in Graves' hyperthyroidism and ophthalmopathy. TCR beta CDR3 region amplification was performed from RNA transcripts. The HTBI primer set drove a first-round RT-PCR of the TCR CDR3. TCRdb independently ran MiXCR on the multiplex PCR reads; one entry per CDR3 protein. Of a few hundred thousand distinct CDR3 sequences listed, 40% to 55% are singletons. The specimen was peripheral blood or thyroid tissue (not recorded which). The origin of the receptors is a woman aged 18-29 years with Graves' hyperthyroidism.

Note on this clonotype: Compared with germline, one end of the junction differs, possibly owing to a read error. The genes are TRBV29-1 and TRBJ1-6; a possible D gene is TRBD1 (6 bases). Germline CDR1 is SQVTM and CDR2 is ANQGSEA. This CDR3 contains 16 residues. The CDR3 DNA reads TGTGCCAGCAGCTATACACAGGGTTCCTATAATTCACCCCTCCACTTT. Protein product: CASSYTQGSYNSPLHF. Together with reference TRBV29-1 and TRBJ1-6, the CDR3 gives the full variable domain: SAVISQKPSRDICQRGTSLTIQCQVDSQVTMMFWYRQQPGQSLTLIATANQGSEATYESGFVIDKFPISRPNLTFSTLTVSNMSPEDSSIYLCASSYTQGSYNSPLHFGNGTRLTVT.

This clonotype was detected only a few times. V gene TRBV24-1 combines with J gene TRBJ2-1; the D gene is possibly TRBD2 (5 bases). Per germline, CDR1 KGHDR and CDR2 SFDVKD. Between the trimmed V and J ends, which lost 0 bases and 2 bases, there was a span of 7 bases. There are 15 residues in the CDR3. In nucleotides, the CDR3 is TGTGCCACCAGTGATTTGCCTAGCACCTACAATGAGCAGTTCTTC. This translates into CATSDLPSTYNEQFF.

Ten or more counts support this clonotype. CDR3 protein: CASSDQMGSRQPQHF. CDR3 DNA: TGTGCCAGTAGTGATCAGATGGGTTCCAGGCAGCCCCAGCATTTT. The rearrangement joins TRBV19 to TRBJ1-5; D is uncertain. V was trimmed by 5 bases and J by 7 bases, leaving 18 bases between them. The CDR3 runs 15 residues. Germline V gene data show CDR1 as LNHDA and CDR2 as SQIVND (reference sequence).

With respect to this clonotype: This may stem from a read error, because a much larger clone lies one nucleotide away. This chain links TRBV7-7 with TRBJ2-7; D assignment may be TRBD1 or TRBD2 (5 bases each). Germline lookup yields CDR1 SSHAT and CDR2 FNYEAQ (reference sequence). CDR3 size: 16 residues. Trimming left V 5 bases short and J 0 bases short, with 17 bases between. As DNA, the CDR3 is TGTGCCAGCAGCCCCACCGGGACCGCGAGCTCCTACGAGCAGTACTTC. Translation: CASSPTGTASSYEQYF.

This rearrangement joins TRBV6-2 or TRBV6-3 to TRBJ2-7; D possibly matches TRBD1 or TRBD2 (5 bases each). There are 11 residues in the CDR3. Germline values: CDR1 MNHEY, CDR2 SVGEGT. V was clipped by 6 bases and J by 3 bases, with 6 bases between them. The CDR3: CASRGRYEQYF. The CDR3 bases are TGTGCCAGCAGGGGACGCTACGAGCAGTACTTC.

There are many counts of this clonotype. The CDR3 coding sequence is TGTGCCATCAGTGAGTCGGCACTTAACACCGGGGAGCTGTTTTTT. Translation gives CAISESALNTGELFF. V usage is TRBV10-3 and J usage is TRBJ2-2; no definite D call. With 0 bases removed from V and 2 bases from J, the gap between germline ends came to 7 bases. The CDR3 contains 15 residues. Germline V gives CDR1 ENHRY, CDR2 SYGVKD.

This clonotype was picked up many times. This chain joins TRBV3-1 and TRBJ2-7, with a possible D match to TRBD1 (6 bases). The CDR3 is made up of 14 amino acids. The germline V gene encodes CDR1 LGHDT and CDR2 YNNKEL (reference sequence). The V gene lost 0 bases and the J gene lost 5 bases, with 11 bases spanning the gap. This chain's CDR3 is CASSQDIRGHEQYF. The CDR3 nucleotides read TGTGCCAGCAGCCAAGATATCAGGGGCCACGAGCAGTACTTC.

This clonotype has a count of ten or more. The rearrangement uses TRBV7-9 and TRBJ1-5; D not certain. The length of the CDR3 is 13 residues. Germline values: CDR1 SEHNR, CDR2 FQNEAQ (reference sequence). The V and J ends lost 4 bases and 6 bases respectively, with 10 bases between them. CDR3 sequence: CASSSSTGQPQHF. Here the CDR3 DNA reads TGTGCCAGCAGCTCGAGCACGGGTCAGCCCCAGCATTTT.

In this sample, this clonotype turned up many times. The chain has TRBV27 and TRBJ1-2; 7 bases are shared with TRBD1. Germline V gives CDR1 MNHEY, CDR2 SMNVEV (reference sequence). Losses at the gene ends were 6 bases for V and 4 bases for J; bases not matched to a gene: 17. The CDR3 contains 17 residues. CDR3 coding DNA: TGTGCCAGCAGGGGCACGAAAACGGGACAGCCGGTCTATGGCTACACCTTC. Translated: CASRGTKTGQPVYGYTF.

This clonotype was found once. The chain employs TRBV7-6 and TRBJ2-7; D not resolved. CDR3 size: 12 residues. The V end was cut by 8 bases, the J end by 6 bases, with 14 bases between. Germline CDR1 reads SGHVS; CDR2 reads FNYEAQ. This chain's CDR3 is CASPTWDGEQYF. The CDR3 coding sequence is TGTGCCAGCCCGACGTGGGATGGCGAGCAGTACTTC. The whole variable domain, filled in from reference TRBV7-6 and TRBJ2-7, reads GAGVSQSPRYKVTKRGQDVALRCDPISGHVSLYWYRQALGQGPEFLTYFNYEAQQDKSGLPNDRFSAERPEGSISTLTIQRTEQRDSAMYRCASPTWDGEQYFGPGTRLTVT.

The rearrangement uses TRBV20-1 and TRBJ2-5; perhaps TRBD2 as D (6 bases). The CDR3 has 11 residues. Germline V gives CDR1 DFQATT, CDR2 SNEGSKA (reference sequence). CDR3 residues: CRPLASETQYF. CDR3 nucleotides: TGCAGGCCCCTAGCGTCCGAGACCCAGTACTTC.

This clonotype was observed at least ten times. This rearrangement joins TRBV24-1 to TRBJ2-2; 8 bases line up with TRBD1. Germline-derived CDR1 and CDR2 are KGHDR and SFDVKD. V lost 2 bases and J lost 0; bases outside the gene matches: 1. CDR3 length equals 16 residues. CDR3 in amino acids: CATSDWTGSNTGELFF. The CDR3 DNA is TGTGCCACCAGTGATTGGACAGGGTCGAACACCGGGGAGCTGTTTTTT.

The genes are TRBV10-3 and TRBJ1-5, with D possibly TRBD1 on 6 matching bases. The CDR3 covers 15 residues. From germline, CDR1 is ENHRY and CDR2 SYGVKD. Trimming took 2 bases from V and 6 from J, leaving 14 bases between them. The CDR3 is CAISEGVGGLQPQHF. DNA of the CDR3: TGTGCCATCAGTGAGGGCGTCGGGGGGCTTCAGCCCCAGCATTTT.

V usage is TRBV7-6 and J usage is TRBJ2-7, with a tentative D call TRBD1 (6 bases). The CDR3 is made up of 12 amino acids. V dropped 8 bases and J dropped 4 bases, with 12 bases sitting between them. In germline, CDR1 is SGHVS, CDR2 FNYEAQ. The CDR3, as DNA: TGTGCCAGCGGCAGGACAGTATACGAGCAGTACTTC. Its translation is CASGRTVYEQYF.

This clonotype has ten or more counts. The chain recombines TRBV7-9 with TRBJ1-4; D is perhaps TRBD1 (5 bases). The CDR3 totals 16 residues. Trimming cost V 5 bases and J 6 bases, with 19 bases left between them. The germline CDR1 and CDR2 sequences are SEHNR and FQNEAQ (reference sequence). In nucleotides, the CDR3 is TGTGCCAGCAGCCAAACTTACAGGAGTGTGTATGAAAAACTGTTTTTT. It is translated as CASSQTYRSVYEKLFF.

This clonotype showed up just once. This chain uses TRBV2 with TRBJ2-5; unclear D gene. Germline V gives CDR1 SNHLY, CDR2 FYNNEI. V was cut by 5 bases and J by 5 bases, with 6 bases left in between. The CDR3 consists of 11 residues. The CDR3 nucleotides are TGTGCCAGCAGTAGGTTCGAGACCCAGTACTTC. Protein: CASSRFETQYF.

Many counts were recorded for this clonotype. The chain has TRBV5-4 and TRBJ1-5, with D perhaps TRBD1 (5 bases). The CDR3 is made up of 12 amino acids. Trimming stripped 4 bases from V and 7 bases from J, with 9 bases between. CDR1 SGHNT and CDR2 YYREEE come from the germline V gene (reference sequence). CDR3 region: CASSQRDQPQHF. The DNA of the CDR3 is TGTGCCAGCAGCCAGAGGGACCAGCCCCAGCATTTT.

The CDR3 spells CASSPTVMGTGADEKLFF. The CDR3 region has the DNA TGTGCCAGCAGCCCCACGGTAATGGGCACCGGGGCGGACGAAAAACTGTTTTTT. V and J are TRBV7-3 and TRBJ1-4; TRBD1 is a possible D gene (5 bases). This CDR3 is 18 amino acids long. Germline-derived CDR1 and CDR2 are SGHTA and FQGTGA. V was cut by 5 bases and J by 8 bases, with 27 bases left in between.

This clonotype was observed many times. The chain links TRBV15 to TRBJ2-5; D is unclear. Deletions cut 0 bases from V and 4 bases from J, with 9 bases between. In germline, CDR1 is LNHNV, CDR2 YYDKDF (reference sequence). The CDR3 totals 14 residues. The CDR3, as DNA: TGTGCCACCAGCAGAGATGGTCTAAGAGAGACCCAGTACTTC. Amino acid sequence: CATSRDGLRETQYF.

Ten or more counts support this clonotype. V is TRBV11-3 and J is TRBJ1-2; no firm D call. V gave up 0 bases and J gave up 2 bases, with 10 bases separating them. The CDR3 spans 15 residues. Germline-derived CDR1 and CDR2 are SGHNT and YENEEA. CDR3 bases: TGTGCCAGCAGCTTAGACGGTCGGCAGAACTATGGCTACACCTTC. Translation gives CASSLDGRQNYGYTF.

As concerns this clonotype: Since the CDR3 does not end with the conserved phenylalanine or tryptophan, this likely comes from a read error. The chain combines TRBV6-4 with TRBJ1-1; 9 positions match TRBD1. The CDR3 is 17 amino acids. Germline-derived CDR1 and CDR2 are MRHNA and SNTAGT. Germline trimming cut 5 bases from V and 0 bases from J; bases unmatched to any gene: 10. As DNA, the CDR3 is TGTGCCAGCAGTCCTACAGGGGGCAGGTTTATGAACACTGAAGCTTTCTCT. Translated: CASSPTGGRFMNTEAFS.